This TCR beta chain appears in the sequencing data of a study of metastatic and nonmetastatic thyroid tumors. Whole-study context: Samples came from malignant and benign thyroid patients, and repertoires were compared across blood and tumor or nodule tissue. Study-level results: Within blood and tumor, benign nodules reportedly had significantly lower TCR beta diversity than malignant thyroid tumors did.

In the original processing: The study took CDR3 differences across clinicopathological groups and made a distant-metastasis classifier for papillary thyroid cancer from them. MiXCR was used by TCRdb to re-call the PCR reads. TCRdb assigned the V and J calls; the authors' analysis was not used. The table records some 55,000 clones, 20% to 25% of them present only once. Thyroid surgery had not been preceded by any treatment in any patient. The V gene lost 4 bases and the J gene lost 1 base, with 6 bases spanning the gap. Germline V gene lookup returns CDR1 SGDLS and CDR2 YYNGEE. The CDR3 length is 13 residues. The sample holds many counts of this clone. Its antigen is currently unknown.

The TCR originated in a female donor with papillary thyroid cancer or a benign thyroid nodule (not recorded which). Some clones in this sample may be carry-over from other donors' samples. V is TRBV9 and J is TRBJ1-3; D is undetermined. The sample was blood. CDR3 sequence reads: CASSRGSGNTIYF. The CDR3 DNA is TGTGCCAGCAGCCGGGGATCTGGAAACACCATATATTTT.